These 4 T cell receptor beta chains were all obtained from the same sample, sequenced in a study of blood T cell repertoires in COVID-19. TCRdb's copy holds only in-frame clones and misses some; the assay was immunoSEQ multiplex PCR. The data show hundreds of thousands of clones, around 90% seen once. The material sequenced was peripheral blood. The receptor source for this set is a human donor in a cohort sampled during active COVID-19.

This chain links TRBV18 with TRBJ2-1; D possibly corresponds to TRBD1 (5 bases). Germline CDR1 is KGHSH and CDR2 is LQKENI. V lost 5 bases to trimming and J lost 7 bases, with 15 bases between them. The CDR3 is made up of 14 amino acids. CDR3 sequence: CASSTSREVNEQFF. The DNA for the CDR3 is TGTGCCAGCTCAACCAGCAGGGAAGTGAATGAGCAGTTCTTC.

The CDR3 protein is CASRDRGNTGELFF. DNA of the CDR3: TGTGCCAGTAGGGACAGGGGTAACACCGGGGAGCTGTTTTTT. The genes are TRBV19 and TRBJ2-2; 9 bases map to TRBD1. The V gene's germline CDR1 is LNHDA and CDR2 SQIVND (reference sequence). J was trimmed by 2 bases and V by 6 bases; bases with no gene match: 1. The CDR3 extends over 14 amino acids.

V usage is TRBV2 and J usage is TRBJ1-1; TRBD1 is a possible D gene (6 bases). Germline values: CDR1 SNHLY, CDR2 FYNNEI. The CDR3 contains 13 residues. V lost 8 bases and J lost 1, with 11 bases in between. CDR3 sequence reads: CASGLTGNTEAFF. The CDR3 bases are TGTGCCAGCGGACTGACAGGGAACACTGAAGCTTTCTTT.

This clone was seen just once. The chain has TRBV23-1 and TRBJ2-5; D uncertain. TRBV23-1 is filed as an ORF, its function uncertain. This CDR3 has 10 residues. The V end was cut by 10 bases, the J end by 5 bases, with 8 bases between. In DNA form, the CDR3 reads TGCGCCACTCCTCGGGAGACCCAGTACTTC. Translation: CATPRETQYF.